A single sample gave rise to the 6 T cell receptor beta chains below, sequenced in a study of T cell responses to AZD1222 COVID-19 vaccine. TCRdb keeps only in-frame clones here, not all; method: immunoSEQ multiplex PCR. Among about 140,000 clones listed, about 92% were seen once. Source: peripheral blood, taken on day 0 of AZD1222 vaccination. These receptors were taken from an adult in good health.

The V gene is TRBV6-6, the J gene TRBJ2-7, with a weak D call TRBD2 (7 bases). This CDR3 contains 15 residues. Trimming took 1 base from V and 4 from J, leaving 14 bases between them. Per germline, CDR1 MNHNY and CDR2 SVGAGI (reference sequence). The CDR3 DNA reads TGTGCCAGCAGTTACTTAGGGGGAGGGCCGTACGAGCAGTACTTC. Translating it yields CASSYLGGGPYEQYF.

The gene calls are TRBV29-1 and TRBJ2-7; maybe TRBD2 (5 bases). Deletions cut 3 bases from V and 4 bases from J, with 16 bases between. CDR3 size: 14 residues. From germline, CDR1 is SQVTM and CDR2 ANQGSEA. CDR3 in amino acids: CSVESSGFEYEQYF. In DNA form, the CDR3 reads TGCAGCGTTGAGAGTTCGGGGTTTGAGTACGAGCAGTACTTC.

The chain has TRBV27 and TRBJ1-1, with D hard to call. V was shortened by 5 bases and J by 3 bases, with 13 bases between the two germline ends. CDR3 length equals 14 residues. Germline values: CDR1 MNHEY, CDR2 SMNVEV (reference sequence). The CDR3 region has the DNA TGTGCCAGCAGTGCCCACTACGGGGACACTGAAGCTTTCTTT. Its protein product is CASSAHYGDTEAFF.

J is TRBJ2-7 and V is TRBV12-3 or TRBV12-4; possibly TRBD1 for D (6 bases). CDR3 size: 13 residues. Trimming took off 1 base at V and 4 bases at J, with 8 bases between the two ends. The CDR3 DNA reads TGTGCCAGCAGTTTAGTGAGGGGGTACGAGCAGTACTTC. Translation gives CASSLVRGYEQYF.

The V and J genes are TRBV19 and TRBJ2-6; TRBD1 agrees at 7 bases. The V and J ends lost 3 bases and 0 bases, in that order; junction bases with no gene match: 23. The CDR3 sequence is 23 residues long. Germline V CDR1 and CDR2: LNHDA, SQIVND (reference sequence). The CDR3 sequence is CASSIRRKLGQARNSSGANVLTF. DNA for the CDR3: TGTGCCAGTAGTATTCGCCGCAAACTCGGACAGGCTCGTAACAGCTCTGGGGCCAACGTCCTGACTTTC.

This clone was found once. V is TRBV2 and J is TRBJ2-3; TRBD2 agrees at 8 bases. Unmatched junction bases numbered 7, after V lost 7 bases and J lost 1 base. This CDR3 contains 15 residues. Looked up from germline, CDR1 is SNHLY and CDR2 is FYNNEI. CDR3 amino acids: CASKLAGGRTDTQYF. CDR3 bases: TGTGCCAGCAAATTGGCGGGGGGCCGCACAGATACGCAGTATTTT.